This T cell receptor beta chain stems from a study of cytomegalovirus exposure and HLA in healthy donors. Germline loops: CDR1 MNHEY, CDR2 SVGAGI. The length of the CDR3 is 14 residues. Germline trimming cut 5 bases from V and 2 bases from J; bases unmatched to any gene: 5. This PCR relied on a set of 60 Vbeta primers and 13 Jbeta primers. Profiled with immunoSEQ multiplex PCR; TCRdb holds only in-frame clones, not every one. The table includes around 100,000 clones, 70% detected once. The sequence came from a man aged 35 to 55 in good health and CMV-seropositive. Sequencing used PBMCs. The J gene is TRBJ2-5, the V gene TRBV6-5; TRBD2 agrees at 7 bases. As DNA, the CDR3 is TGTGCCAGCAGTCGGCGGGAGTTACAAGAGACCCAGTACTTC. This sequence encodes CASSRRELQETQYF.